Listed below are T cell receptor beta chains from one sample, sequenced in a study of blood T cell repertoires in COVID-19. This table comes from immunoSEQ multiplex PCR, and its TCRdb copy is limited to in-frame clones, with some not included. The sample carries about 240,000 clones, around 85% recorded once. Sample: peripheral blood. These receptor sequences come from a woman older than 75 with acute or convalescent COVID-19. The CDR3 runs from the conserved cysteine through the conserved F or W.

j_call v_call cdr3_aa
TRBJ1-2 TRBV5-5 CASSLANTGTGRYGYTF
TRBJ1-5 TRBV15 CATSRERADRRNQPQHF
TRBJ2-1 TRBV27 CASSSLAGEQFF
TRBJ2-5 TRBV24-1 CATSASAPRETQYF
TRBJ1-5 TRBV7-3 CASSAEDISNQPQHF
TRBJ2-1 TRBV19 CASAPTGGYNEQFF
TRBJ1-1 TRBV18 CASSLLGQPLGKAFF
TRBJ2-7 TRBV27 CASSFQGASYEQYF
TRBJ1-1 TRBV6-5 CASRLEWNTEAFF
TRBJ2-2 TRBV7-3 CASSKQGDRSGELFF
TRBJ2-7 TRBV24-1 CATSDHRDREQYF
TRBJ1-1 TRBV2 CAIGTGGFGVAEAFF
TRBJ2-3 TRBV6-1 CASSEVAGTDTQYF
TRBJ1-5 TRBV21-1 CARDRGEHVTVRNQPQHF
TRBJ1-1 TRBV7-9 CASSLGQGHTEAFF
TRBJ2-3 TRBV3-1/TRBV3-2 CASSLGGNTDTQYF
TRBJ2-3 TRBV2 CASTKRSGTDTQYF
TRBJ1-1 TRBV28 CASSLSRWTEAFF
TRBJ1-3 TRBV6-5 CASSPGQGSGNTIYF
TRBJ1-5 TRBV6-5 CASSFITGAEQPQHF
TRBJ2-7 TRBV3-1/TRBV3-2 CASRGRGGPLEQYF
TRBJ1-5 TRBV7-2 CASSLRAGKDPQHF
TRBJ2-2 TRBV7-3 CASSSGTRANSNTGELFF
TRBJ1-3 TRBV6-1 CASSEGSRVPGNTIYF
TRBJ2-5 TRBV5-4 CASSPEGGGGETQYF
TRBJ2-5 TRBV24-1 CATSTVATQYF
TRBJ2-2 TRBV28 CASSFIQGAGINTGELFF
TRBJ2-4 TRBV18 CASSTGGAFPTSAQNIQYF
TRBJ1-1 TRBV5-1 CASSLIGDSLNTEAFF
TRBJ2-5 TRBV7-2 CASRWPPEETQYF
TRBJ2-5 TRBV5-1 CASSPLASGGQETQYF
TRBJ2-7 TRBV2 CASSDRTGAPYGQYF
TRBJ1-6 TRBV9 CASSGLRDSYNSPLHF
TRBJ2-7 TRBV27 CASTFGDEQYF
TRBJ1-1 TRBV7-3 CASSPGQGGTEAFF